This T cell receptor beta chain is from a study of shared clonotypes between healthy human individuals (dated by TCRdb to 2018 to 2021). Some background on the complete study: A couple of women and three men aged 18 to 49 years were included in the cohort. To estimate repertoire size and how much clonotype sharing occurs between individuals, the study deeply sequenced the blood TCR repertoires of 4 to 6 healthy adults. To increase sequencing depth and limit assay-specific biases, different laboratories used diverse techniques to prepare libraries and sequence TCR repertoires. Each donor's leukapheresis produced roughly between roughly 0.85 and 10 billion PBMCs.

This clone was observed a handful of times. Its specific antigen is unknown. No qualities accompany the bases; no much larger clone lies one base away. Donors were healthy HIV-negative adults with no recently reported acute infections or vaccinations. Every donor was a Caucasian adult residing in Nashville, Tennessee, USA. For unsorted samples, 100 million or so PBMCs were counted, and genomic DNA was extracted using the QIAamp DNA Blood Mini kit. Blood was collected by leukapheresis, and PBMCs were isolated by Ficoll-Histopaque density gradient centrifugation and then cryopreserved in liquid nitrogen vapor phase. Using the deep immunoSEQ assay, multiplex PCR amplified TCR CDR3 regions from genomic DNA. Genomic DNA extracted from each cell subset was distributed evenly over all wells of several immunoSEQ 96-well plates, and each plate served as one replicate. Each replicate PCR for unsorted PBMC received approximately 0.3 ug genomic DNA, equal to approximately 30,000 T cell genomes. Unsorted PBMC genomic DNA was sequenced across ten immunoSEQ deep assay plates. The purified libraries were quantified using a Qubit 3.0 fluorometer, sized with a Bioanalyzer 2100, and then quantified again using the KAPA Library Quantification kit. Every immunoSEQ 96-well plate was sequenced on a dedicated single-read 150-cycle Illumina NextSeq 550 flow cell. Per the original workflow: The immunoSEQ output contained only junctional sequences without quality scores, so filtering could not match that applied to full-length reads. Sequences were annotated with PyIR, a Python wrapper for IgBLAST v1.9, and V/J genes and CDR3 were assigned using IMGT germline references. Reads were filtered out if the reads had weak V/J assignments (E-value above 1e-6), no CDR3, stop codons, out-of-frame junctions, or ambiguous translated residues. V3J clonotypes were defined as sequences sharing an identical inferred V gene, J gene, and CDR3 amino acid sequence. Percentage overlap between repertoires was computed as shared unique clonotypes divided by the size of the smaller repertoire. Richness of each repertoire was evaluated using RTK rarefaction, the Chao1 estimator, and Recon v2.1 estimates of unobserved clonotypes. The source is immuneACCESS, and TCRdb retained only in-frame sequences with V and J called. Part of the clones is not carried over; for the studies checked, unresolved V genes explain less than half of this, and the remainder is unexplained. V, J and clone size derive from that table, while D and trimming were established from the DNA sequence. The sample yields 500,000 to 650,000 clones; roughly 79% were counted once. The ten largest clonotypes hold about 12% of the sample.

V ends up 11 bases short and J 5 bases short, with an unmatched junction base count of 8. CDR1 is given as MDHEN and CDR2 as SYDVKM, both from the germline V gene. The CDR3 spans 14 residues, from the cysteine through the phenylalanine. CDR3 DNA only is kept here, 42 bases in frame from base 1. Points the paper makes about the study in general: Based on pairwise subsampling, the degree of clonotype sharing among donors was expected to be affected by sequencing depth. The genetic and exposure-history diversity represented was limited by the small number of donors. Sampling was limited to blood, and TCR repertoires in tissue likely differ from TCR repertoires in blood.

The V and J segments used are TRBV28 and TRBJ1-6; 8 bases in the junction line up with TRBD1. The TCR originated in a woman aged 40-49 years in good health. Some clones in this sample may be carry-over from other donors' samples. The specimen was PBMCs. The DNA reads TGTGCCTACTCCAGGGGGCAGAATAATTCACCCCTCCACTTT. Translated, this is CAYSRGQNNSPLHF.